The entry below describes one T cell receptor (beta chain). These data originate in a study of shared T cell receptors in the human thymus. Measured with immunoSEQ multiplex PCR; TCRdb has only the in-frame clones, and not every one. This sample has hundreds of thousands of clones; approximately 88% occur once, and the top ten carry about 0.01%. These same records also appear under a second study, on human thymus T cells. From that study: Congenital heart defects were the reason for the corrective surgery that the donors, healthy Finnish infants, were having. There appeared to be biased usage of V and J genes in thymic and blood repertoires. Related research described thymic repertoires that were highly overlapping among unrelated individuals.

The sample consisted of thymocytes. The clonotype comes from a boy younger than two with a congenital heart defect.

CDR3 sequence (DNA): TGTGCCAGTAGTATTGGCGGAGGGAGTCGGGGCTACACCTTC. As protein: CASSIGGGSRGYTF. V gene TRBV19 combines with J gene TRBJ1-2; D ambiguous. Germline V lookup: CDR1 LNHDA, CDR2 SQIVND (reference sequence). This CDR3 is 14 amino acids long. V was trimmed by 3 bases and J by 8 bases, leaving 16 bases between them. Complete variable domain (other parts from reference TRBV19 and TRBJ1-2): DGGITQSPKYLFRKEGQNVTLSCEQNLNHDAMYWYRQDPGQGLRLIYYSQIVNDFQKGDIAEGYSVSREKKESFPLTVTSAQKNPTAFYLCASSIGGGSRGYTFGSGTRLTVV.